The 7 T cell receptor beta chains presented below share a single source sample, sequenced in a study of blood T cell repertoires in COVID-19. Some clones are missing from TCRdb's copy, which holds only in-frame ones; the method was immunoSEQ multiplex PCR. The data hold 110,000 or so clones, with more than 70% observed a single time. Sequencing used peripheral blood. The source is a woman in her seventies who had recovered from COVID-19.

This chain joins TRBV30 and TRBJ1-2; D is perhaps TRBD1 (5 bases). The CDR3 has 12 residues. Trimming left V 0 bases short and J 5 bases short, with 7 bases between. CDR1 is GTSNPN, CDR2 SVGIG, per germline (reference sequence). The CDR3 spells CAWSVQAYGYTF. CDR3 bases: TGTGCCTGGAGTGTACAGGCTTATGGCTACACCTTC. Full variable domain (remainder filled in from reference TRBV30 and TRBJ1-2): SQTIHQWPATLVQPVGSPLSLECTVEGTSNPNLYWYRQAAGRGLQLLFYSVGIGQISSEVPQNLSASRPQDRQFILSSKKLLLSDSGFYLCAWSVQAYGYTFGSGTRLTVV.

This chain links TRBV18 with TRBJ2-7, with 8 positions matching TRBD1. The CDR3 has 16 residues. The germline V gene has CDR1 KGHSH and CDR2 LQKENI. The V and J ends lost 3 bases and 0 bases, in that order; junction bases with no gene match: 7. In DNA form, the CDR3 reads TGTGCCAGCTCACCCCGCCGGGACAGGTACTCCTACGAGCAGTACTTC. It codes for CASSPRRDRYSYEQYF.

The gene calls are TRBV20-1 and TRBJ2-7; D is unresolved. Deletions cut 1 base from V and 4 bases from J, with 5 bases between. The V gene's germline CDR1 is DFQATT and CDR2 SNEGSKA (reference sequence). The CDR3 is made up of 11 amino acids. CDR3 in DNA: TGCAGTGCTAGAGTCCAGTACGAGCAGTACTTC. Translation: CSARVQYEQYF.

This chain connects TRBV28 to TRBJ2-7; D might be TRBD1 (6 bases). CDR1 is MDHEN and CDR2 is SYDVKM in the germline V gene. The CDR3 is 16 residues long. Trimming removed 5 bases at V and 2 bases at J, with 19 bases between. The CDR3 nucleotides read TGTGCCAGCAGTCCCGCCTTGGACAGTCGCACCTACGAGCAGTACTTC. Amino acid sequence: CASSPALDSRTYEQYF.

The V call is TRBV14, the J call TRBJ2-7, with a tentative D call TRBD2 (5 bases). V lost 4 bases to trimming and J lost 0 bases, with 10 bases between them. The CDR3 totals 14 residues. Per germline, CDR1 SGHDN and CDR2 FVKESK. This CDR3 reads CASSPRLSSYEQYF. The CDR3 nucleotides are TGTGCCAGCAGCCCCCGACTAAGCTCCTACGAGCAGTACTTC.

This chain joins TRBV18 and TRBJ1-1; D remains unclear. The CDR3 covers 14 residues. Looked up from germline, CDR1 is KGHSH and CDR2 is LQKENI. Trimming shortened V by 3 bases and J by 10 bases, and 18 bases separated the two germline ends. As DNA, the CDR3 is TGTGCCAGCTCACCCCAGTGGCTTAGGAGTGGAGCTTTCTTT. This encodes CASSPQWLRSGAFF.

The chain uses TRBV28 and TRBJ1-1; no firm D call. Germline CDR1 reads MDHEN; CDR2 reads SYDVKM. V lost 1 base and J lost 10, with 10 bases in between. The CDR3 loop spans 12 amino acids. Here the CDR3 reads CASSLYPPGAFF. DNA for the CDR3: TGTGCCAGCAGTTTATACCCCCCCGGAGCTTTCTTT.